This T cell receptor beta chain was identified during a study of blood T cell repertoires in COVID-19. Study as a whole: Researchers got acute and convalescent COVID-19 samples from the United States, Italy and Spain.

J gave up 1 base and V 3 bases, and 2 bases lay outside the gene matches. Germline V gene sequence: CDR1 LGHDT, CDR2 YNNKEL (reference sequence). The CDR3 is made up of 15 amino acids. Generated by immunoSEQ multiplex PCR, the TCRdb table keeps only in-frame clones and is missing some. The repertoire has almost 400,000 clones, roughly 90% of them found once; the top ten carry 1.5% to 2%. The rearrangement joins TRBV3-1 (or the pseudogene TRBV3-2) to TRBJ2-3; 9 bases match TRBD1. This receptor was taken from a woman younger than 45 who had recovered from COVID-19. Material: PBMCs or T cells enriched from blood (not recorded which). CDR3 sequence (DNA): TGTGCCAGCAGCCATGGGGACAGGGGCACAGATACGCAGTATTTT. Residues: CASSHGDRGTDTQYF.